Detailed here is one T cell receptor (beta chain). No antigen is known for it. Via MiXCR, TCRdb re-called the reads, giving one row per CDR3 protein. Here the sample spans fewer than 1,000,000 distinct CDR3 sequences, approximately 31% being singletons. CDR1 KGHDR and CDR2 SFDVKD come from the germline V gene. The CDR3 runs to 13 residues. V lost 6 bases, J lost 3 bases, and 8 bases lay in between. These data are taken from a study of T cell repertoires in cytomegalovirus infection. Study findings and constraints: Carriage of CMV together with the relevant HLA was identifiable through cumulative public TCR beta family frequency. Within the response measured ex vivo, HLA-C-restricted CMV-specific TCR beta clonotypes were dominant.

Source: cultured CD8+ T cells from PBMCs, taken from culture after CMV antigen stimulation. This sequence joins TRBV24-1 and TRBJ2-1; no clear D. This clonotype was obtained from a human donor in good health (CMV status not recorded). Some clones in this sample may be carry-over from other donors' samples. CDR3 sequence reads: CATSNWDYNEQFF. Here the CDR3 DNA reads TGTGCCACCAGTAATTGGGACTACAATGAGCAGTTCTTC.